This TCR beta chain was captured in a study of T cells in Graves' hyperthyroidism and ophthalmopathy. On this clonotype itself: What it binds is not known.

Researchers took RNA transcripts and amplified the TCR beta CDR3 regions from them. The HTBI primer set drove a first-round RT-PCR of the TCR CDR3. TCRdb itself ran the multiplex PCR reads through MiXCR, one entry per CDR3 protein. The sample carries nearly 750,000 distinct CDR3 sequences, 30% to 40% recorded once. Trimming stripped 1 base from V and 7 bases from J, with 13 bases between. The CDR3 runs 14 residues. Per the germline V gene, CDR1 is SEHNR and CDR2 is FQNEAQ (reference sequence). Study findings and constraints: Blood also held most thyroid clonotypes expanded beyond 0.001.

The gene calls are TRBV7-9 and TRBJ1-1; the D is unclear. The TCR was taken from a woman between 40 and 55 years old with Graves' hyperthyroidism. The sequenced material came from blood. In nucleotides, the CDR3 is TGTGCCAGCAGCTTAGGGACCCCCCCGGGTGAAGCTTTCTTT. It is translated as CASSLGTPPGEAFF.